The sequence of this T cell receptor beta chain was determined in a study of a mutant IDH1 vaccine in newly diagnosed glioma. Across the whole study: Most patients had radiochemotherapy with temozolomide before enrollment; others had one alone.

The length of the CDR3 is 15 residues. Deletions cut 1 base from V and 5 bases from J, with 12 bases between. Germline assignment: CDR1 SEHNR and CDR2 FQNEAQ (reference sequence). Sample time point: week 23, last vaccination. Vaccinated patients received 300 ug of mutant IDH1 20-mer peptide per dose, with topical imiquimod. Using immunoSEQ multiplex PCR, the repertoire was profiled, and TCRdb retains in-frame clones only, with some absent. The table records under 85,000 clones, 85% of them present only once. A word on this clone: Its antigen is not known.

Sequenced material: PBMCs, taken from a glioma patient whose treatment included an IDH1 peptide vaccine. V is TRBV7-9 and J is TRBJ2-1; a possible D gene is TRBD1 (6 bases). The receptor's source is a woman aged 50 to 60 with glioma. The CDR3 region has the DNA TGTGCCAGCAGCTTAGGGCAGGGGTTCCACAATGAGCAGTTCTTC. This sequence encodes CASSLGQGFHNEQFF. Variable domain in full (rest from reference TRBV7-9 and TRBJ2-1): DTGVSQNPRHKITKRGQNVTFRCDPISEHNRLYWYRQTLGQGPEFLTYFQNEAQLEKSRLLSDRFSAERPKGSFSTLEIQRTEQGDSAMYLCASSLGQGFHNEQFFGPGTRLTVL.